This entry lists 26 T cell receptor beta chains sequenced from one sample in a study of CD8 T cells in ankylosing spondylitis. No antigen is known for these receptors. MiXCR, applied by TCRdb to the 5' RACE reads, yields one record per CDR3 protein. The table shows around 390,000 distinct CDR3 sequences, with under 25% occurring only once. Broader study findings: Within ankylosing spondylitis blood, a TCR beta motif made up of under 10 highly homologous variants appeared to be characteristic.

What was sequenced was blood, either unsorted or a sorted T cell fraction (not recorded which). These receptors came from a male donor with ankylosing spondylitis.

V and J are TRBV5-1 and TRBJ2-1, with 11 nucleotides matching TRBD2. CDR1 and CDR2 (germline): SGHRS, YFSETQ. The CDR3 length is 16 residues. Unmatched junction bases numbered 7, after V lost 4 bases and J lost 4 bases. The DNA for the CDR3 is TGCGCCAGCAGCCCGGGACTAGCGGAAAATTACAATGAGCAGTTCTTC. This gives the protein CASSPGLAENYNEQFF.

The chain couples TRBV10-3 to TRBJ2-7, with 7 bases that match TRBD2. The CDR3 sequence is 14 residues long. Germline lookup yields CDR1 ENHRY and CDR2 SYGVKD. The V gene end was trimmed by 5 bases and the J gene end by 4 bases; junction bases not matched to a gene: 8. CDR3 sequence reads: CAISPGLHRYEQYF. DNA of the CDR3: TGTGCCATCAGTCCGGGACTACACCGGTACGAGCAGTACTTC.

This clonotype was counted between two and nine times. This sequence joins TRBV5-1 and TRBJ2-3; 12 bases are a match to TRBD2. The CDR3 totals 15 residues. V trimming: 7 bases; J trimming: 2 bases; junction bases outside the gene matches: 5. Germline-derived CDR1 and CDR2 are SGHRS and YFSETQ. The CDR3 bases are TGCGCCAGCGGGCGACTAGCGGGAGACACAGATACGCAGTATTTT. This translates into CASGRLAGDTDTQYF.

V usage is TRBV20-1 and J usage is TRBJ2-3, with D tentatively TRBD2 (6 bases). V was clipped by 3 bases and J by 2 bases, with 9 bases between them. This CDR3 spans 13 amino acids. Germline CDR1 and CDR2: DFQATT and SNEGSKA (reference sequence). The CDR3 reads CSASASATDTQYF. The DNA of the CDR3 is TGCAGTGCTAGTGCTAGCGCCACAGATACGCAGTATTTT.

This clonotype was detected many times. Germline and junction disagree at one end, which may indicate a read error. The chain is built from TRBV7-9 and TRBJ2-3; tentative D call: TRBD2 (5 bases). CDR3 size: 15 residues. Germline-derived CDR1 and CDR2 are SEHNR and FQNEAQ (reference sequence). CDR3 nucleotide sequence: TGCGCCAGCAGCTTGAGCGGAACTAGCACAGATACGCAGTATTTT. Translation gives CASSLSGTSTDTQYF. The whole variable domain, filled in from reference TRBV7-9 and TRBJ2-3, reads DTGVSQNPRHKITKRGQNVTFRCDPISEHNRLYWYRQTLGQGPEFLTYFQNEAQLEKSRLLSDRFSAERPKGSFSTLEIQRTEQGDSAMYLCASSLSGTSTDTQYFGPGTRLTVL.

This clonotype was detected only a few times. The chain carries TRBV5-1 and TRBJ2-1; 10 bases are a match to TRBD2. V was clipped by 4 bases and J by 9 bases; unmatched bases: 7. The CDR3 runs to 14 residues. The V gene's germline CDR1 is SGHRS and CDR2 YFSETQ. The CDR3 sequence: CASSKKREGGEQFF. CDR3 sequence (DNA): TGCGCCAGCAGCAAAAAGCGGGAGGGGGGTGAGCAGTTCTTC.

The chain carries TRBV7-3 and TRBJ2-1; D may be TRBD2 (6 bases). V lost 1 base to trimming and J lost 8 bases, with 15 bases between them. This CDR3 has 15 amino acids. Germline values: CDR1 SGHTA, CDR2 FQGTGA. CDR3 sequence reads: CASSLRSSVLDEQFF. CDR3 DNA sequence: TGTGCCAGCAGCTTAAGGTCTAGCGTTTTGGATGAGCAGTTCTTC.

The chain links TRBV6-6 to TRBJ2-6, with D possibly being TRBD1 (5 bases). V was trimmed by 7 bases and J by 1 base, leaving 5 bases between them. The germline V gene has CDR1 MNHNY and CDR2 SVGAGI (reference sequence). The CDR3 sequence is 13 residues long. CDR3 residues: CASKGSGANVLTF. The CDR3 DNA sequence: TGTGCCAGCAAGGGGTCTGGGGCCAACGTCCTGACTTTC.

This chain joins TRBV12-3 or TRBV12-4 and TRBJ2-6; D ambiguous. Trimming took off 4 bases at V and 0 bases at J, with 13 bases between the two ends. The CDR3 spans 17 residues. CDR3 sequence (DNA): TGTGCCAGCAGTTATGCATATACAAGCTCTGGGGCCAACGTCCTGACTTTC. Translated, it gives CASSYAYTSSGANVLTF.

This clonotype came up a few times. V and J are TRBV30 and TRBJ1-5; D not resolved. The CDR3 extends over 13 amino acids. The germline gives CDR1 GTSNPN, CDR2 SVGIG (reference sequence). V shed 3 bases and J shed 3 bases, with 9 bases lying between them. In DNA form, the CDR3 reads TGTGCCTGGAGGGACGGCGTCAATCAGCCCCAGCATTTT. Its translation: CAWRDGVNQPQHF.

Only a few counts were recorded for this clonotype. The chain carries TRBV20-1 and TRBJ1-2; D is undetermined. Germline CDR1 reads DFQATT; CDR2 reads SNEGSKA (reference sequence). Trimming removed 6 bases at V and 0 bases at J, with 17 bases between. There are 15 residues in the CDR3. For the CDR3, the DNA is TGCAGTGCGATAGGGAGAGCGGTAACTAACTATGGCTACACCTTC. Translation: CSAIGRAVTNYGYTF.

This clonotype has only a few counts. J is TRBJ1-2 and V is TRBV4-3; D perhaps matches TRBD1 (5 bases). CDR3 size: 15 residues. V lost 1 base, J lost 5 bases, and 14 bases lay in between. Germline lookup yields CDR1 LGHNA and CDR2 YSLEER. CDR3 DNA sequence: TGCGCCAGCAGCCAAGGCCCAGGGAGGGGATATGGCTACACCTTC. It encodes CASSQGPGRGYGYTF.

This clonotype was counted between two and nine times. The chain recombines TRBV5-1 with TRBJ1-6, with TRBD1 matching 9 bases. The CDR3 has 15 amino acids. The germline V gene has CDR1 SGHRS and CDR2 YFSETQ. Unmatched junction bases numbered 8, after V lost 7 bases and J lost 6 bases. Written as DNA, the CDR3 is TGCGCCAGCCGCGCCGGGACAGGGACTAATTCACCCCTCCACTTT. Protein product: CASRAGTGTNSPLHF.

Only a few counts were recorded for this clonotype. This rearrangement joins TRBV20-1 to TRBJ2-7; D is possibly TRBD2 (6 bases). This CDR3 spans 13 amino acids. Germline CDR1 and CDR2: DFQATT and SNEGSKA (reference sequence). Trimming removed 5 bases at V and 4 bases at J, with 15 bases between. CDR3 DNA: TGCAGTGCTCCTACCGGGACTTTTTACGAGCAGTACTTC. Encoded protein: CSAPTGTFYEQYF.

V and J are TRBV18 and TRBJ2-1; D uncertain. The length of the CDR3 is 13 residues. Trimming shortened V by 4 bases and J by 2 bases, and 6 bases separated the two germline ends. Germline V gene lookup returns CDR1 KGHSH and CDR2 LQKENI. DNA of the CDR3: TGTGCCAGCTCACGATCAGCCTACAATGAGCAGTTCTTC. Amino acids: CASSRSAYNEQFF.

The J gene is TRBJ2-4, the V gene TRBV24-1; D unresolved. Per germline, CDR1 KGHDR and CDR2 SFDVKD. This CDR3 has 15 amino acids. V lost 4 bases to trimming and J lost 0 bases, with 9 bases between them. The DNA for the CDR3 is TGTGCCACCAGTGACCCTCGCGAAGCCAAAAACATTCAGTACTTC. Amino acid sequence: CATSDPREAKNIQYF.

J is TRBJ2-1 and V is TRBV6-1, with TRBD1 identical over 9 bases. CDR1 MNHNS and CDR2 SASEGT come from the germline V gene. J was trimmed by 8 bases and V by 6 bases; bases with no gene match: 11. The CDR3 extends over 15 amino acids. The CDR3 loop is CASRPGTGSFYEQFF. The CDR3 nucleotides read TGTGCCAGCAGGCCCGGGACAGGGAGCTTCTATGAGCAGTTCTTC.

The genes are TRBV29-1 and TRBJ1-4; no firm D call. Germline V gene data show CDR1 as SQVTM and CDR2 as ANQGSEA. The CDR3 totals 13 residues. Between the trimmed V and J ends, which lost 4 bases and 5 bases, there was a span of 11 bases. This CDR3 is CSVGVSQNEKLFF. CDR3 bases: TGCAGCGTTGGAGTATCTCAAAATGAAAAACTGTTTTTT.

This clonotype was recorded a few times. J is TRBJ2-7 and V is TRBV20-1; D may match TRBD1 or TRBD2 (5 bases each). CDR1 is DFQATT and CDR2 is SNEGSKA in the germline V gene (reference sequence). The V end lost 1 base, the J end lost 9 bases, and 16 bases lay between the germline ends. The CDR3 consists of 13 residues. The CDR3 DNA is TGCAGTGCTAGAGCACCGGGACCTGCGGCGCAGTACTTC. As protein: CSARAPGPAAQYF.

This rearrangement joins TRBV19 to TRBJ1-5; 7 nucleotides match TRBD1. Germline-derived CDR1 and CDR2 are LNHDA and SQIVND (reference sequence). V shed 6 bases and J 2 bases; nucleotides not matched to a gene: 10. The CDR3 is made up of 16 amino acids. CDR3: CASSLGQARGNQPQHF. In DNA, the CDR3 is TGTGCCAGTAGCCTTGGACAGGCCAGGGGCAATCAGCCCCAGCATTTT.

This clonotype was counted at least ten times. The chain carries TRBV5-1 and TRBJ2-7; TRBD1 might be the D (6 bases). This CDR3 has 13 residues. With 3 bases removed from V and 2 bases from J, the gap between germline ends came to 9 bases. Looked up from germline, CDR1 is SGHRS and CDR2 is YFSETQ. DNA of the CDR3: TGCGCCAGCAGCTCCGGGACAACCTACGAGCAGTACTTC. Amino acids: CASSSGTTYEQYF.

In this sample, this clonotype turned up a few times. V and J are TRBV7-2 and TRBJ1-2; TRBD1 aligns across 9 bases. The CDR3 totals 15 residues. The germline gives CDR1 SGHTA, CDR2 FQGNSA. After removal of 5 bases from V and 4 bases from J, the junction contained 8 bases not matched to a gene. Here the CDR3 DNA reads TGTGCCAGCAGCCTCAGGACAGGGGAGGTCTATGGCTACACCTTC. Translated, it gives CASSLRTGEVYGYTF.

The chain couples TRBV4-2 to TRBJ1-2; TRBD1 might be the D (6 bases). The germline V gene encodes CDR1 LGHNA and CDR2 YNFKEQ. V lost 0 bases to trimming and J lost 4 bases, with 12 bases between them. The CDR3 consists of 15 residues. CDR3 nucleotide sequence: TGTGCCAGCAGCCAAGATTTTCAGGGGATCTATGGCTACACCTTC. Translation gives CASSQDFQGIYGYTF.

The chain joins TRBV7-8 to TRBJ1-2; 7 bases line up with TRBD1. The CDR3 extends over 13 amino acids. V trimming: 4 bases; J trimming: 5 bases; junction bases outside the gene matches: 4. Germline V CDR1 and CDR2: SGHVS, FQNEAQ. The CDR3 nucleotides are TGTGCCAGCAGCTCCGGACAGGAGTATGGCTACACCTTC. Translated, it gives CASSSGQEYGYTF.

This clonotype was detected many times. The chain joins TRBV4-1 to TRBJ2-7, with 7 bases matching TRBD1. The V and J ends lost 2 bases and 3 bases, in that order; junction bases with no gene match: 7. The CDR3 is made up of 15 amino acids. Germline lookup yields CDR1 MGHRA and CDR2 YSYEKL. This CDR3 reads CASSQNDREYYEQYF. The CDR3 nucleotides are TGCGCCAGCAGCCAAAACGACAGGGAATACTACGAGCAGTACTTC.

CDR3 amino acids: CASSLLLRQGRKDTQYF. CDR3 coding DNA: TGTGCCAGCAGTCTACTCTTACGACAGGGTCGGAAAGATACGCAGTATTTT. The chain links TRBV27 to TRBJ2-3; TRBD1 matches 7 bases. V gave up 5 bases and J gave up 5 bases; unmatched junction bases: 16. CDR1 and CDR2 (germline): MNHEY, SMNVEV (reference sequence). The CDR3 spans 17 residues.